This T cell receptor beta chain originates from a study of shared clonotypes between healthy human individuals (dated by TCRdb to the early 2020s). For the study in its entirety: The cohort included three men and a couple of women between 18 and 49 years of age. For each donor, CD4 naive and CD4 memory were each given three plates, CD8 naive was given two plates, and CD8 memory was given one plate. Different laboratories and diverse techniques were used to prepare libraries and sequence TCR repertoires, to increase sequencing depth and limit assay-specific biases. The study deeply sequenced blood TCR repertoires of about 5 healthy adults to estimate repertoire size and the extent of clonotype sharing between individuals. Between about 0.9 and 8.9 billion PBMCs per donor were obtained by leukapheresis. Results and caveats for the whole study, not just this receptor: Compared with non-shared clonotypes, clonotypes shared by all four sorted-subset donors had higher generation probabilities. Based on pairwise subsampling, the degree of clonotype sharing among donors was expected to be affected by sequencing depth. Even with the large sequencing depth, rarefaction of the sorted-subset datasets indicated that sequencing was incomplete. Only blood was sampled, and tissue TCR repertoires likely differ from those in blood. Estimated clonotype richness was generally larger for naive than for memory subsets. About 4.5% of naive CD4, around 4% of naive CD8, about 2.4% of memory CD4, and 0.35% to 0.4% of memory CD8 clonotypes were shared across a few donors. The small number of donors limited the genetic and exposure-history diversity represented.

Notes on this clone: The antigen this receptor binds is unknown. There are no base qualities to consult, and no much larger clone falls within one base. The sample holds other DNA sequences that translate to the same CDR3.

From the germline V gene, CDR1 is SGHRS and CDR2 is YFSETQ. The CDR3 numbers 15 residues from cysteine through phenylalanine. Only CDR3 DNA is held: 45 bases, read in frame from base 1. V gives up 0 bases and J gives up 2 bases, and the segment between their germline ends measures 11 bases. The donors were healthy, HIV-negative adults who had no recently reported acute infections or vaccinations. All donors were Caucasian adults living in Nashville, Tennessee, USA. CD4+ T cells were enriched by magnetic negative selection; naive cells were then positively selected on CD45RA, and the negative fraction formed the memory subset. Blood was obtained by leukapheresis, after which PBMCs were separated by Ficoll-Histopaque density gradient centrifugation and cryopreserved in liquid nitrogen vapor phase. Purity and quantity of every magnetically sorted T cell population were checked by analytical flow cytometry. Genomic DNA was isolated from every sorted fraction and measured by UV absorbance on a Nanodrop 2000c.

Using the deep immunoSEQ assay, multiplex PCR amplified TCR CDR3 regions from genomic DNA. Genomic DNA extracted from each cell subset was distributed evenly over all wells of several immunoSEQ 96-well plates, and each plate served as one replicate. Each replicate PCR for sorted subsets received 150 to 250 ng genomic DNA, equal to about 29,000 T cell genomes. Purified libraries were quantified with a Qubit 3.0 fluorometer, sized on a Bioanalyzer 2100, and re-quantified with the KAPA Library Quantification kit. A separate single-read 150-cycle Illumina NextSeq 550 flow cell was used to sequence each immunoSEQ 96-well plate. On the authors' methods: Because only junctional sequences without quality scores were contained in the immunoSEQ output, filtering matching that applied to full-length reads could not be performed. To assign V/J genes and CDR3, sequences were annotated against IMGT germline references using PyIR, a Python wrapper for IgBLAST v1.9. Reads were removed for weak V/J assignments (E-value above 1e-6), missing CDR3, stop codons, out-of-frame junctions, or ambiguous translated residues. V3J clonotypes were defined as sequences sharing an identical inferred V gene, J gene, and CDR3 amino acid sequence. The percentage overlap between two repertoires was calculated by dividing the number of shared unique clonotypes by the size of the smaller repertoire. Repertoire richness was assessed with RTK rarefaction, the Chao1 estimator, and Recon v2.1 estimates of unobserved clonotypes. For all TCRbeta clonotypes obtained by the gDNA method from a few donors, generation probabilities were computed with OLGA. In its TCRdb copy, this immuneACCESS table keeps in-frame sequences only and misses some clones. Where compared with another copy, unresolved V genes explain less than half of these, and the others have no known cause. V and J calls plus clone size are reproduced from that table; the DNA served to infer D and trimming. Present in this sample are approximately 2.1 million clones, 85% to 95% of which were seen just once. About 0.41% of the sample goes to the ten largest clones.

Sequenced sample: naive CD4+ T cells from PBMCs. The cell subset or site label for this specimen denotes: CD45RA+ positively selected. The V and J segments used are TRBV5-1 and TRBJ2-5; TRBD1 is possibly the D segment (6 matching bases). The TCR sequence derives from a man aged 18 to 29 in good health. Some clones in this sample may be carry-over from other donors' samples. The CDR3 corresponds to CASSLVGQGQETQYF. The nucleotide sequence reads as follows: TGCGCCAGCAGCTTGGTAGGGCAGGGGCAAGAGACCCAGTACTTC.